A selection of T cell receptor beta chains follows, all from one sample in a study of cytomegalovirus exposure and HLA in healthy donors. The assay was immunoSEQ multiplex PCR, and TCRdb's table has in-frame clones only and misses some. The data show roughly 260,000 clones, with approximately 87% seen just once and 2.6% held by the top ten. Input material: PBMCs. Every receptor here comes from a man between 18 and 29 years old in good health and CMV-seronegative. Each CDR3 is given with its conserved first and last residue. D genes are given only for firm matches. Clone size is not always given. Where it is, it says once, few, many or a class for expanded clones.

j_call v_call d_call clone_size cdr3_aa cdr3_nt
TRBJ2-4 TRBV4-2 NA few CASSPEGLAKNIQYF TGTGCCAGCAGCCCAGAGGGACTAGCCAAAAACATTCAGTACTTC
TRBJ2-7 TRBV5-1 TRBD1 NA CASSSQGVSYEQYF TGCGCCAGCAGCTCACAGGGGGTCTCCTACGAGCAGTACTTC
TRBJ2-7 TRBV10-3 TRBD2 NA CAIAVAGDEQYF TGTGCCATCGCGGTAGCGGGAGACGAGCAGTACTTC
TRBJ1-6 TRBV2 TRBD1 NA CASSVTGGLDSPLHF TGTGCCAGCAGTGTTACAGGGGGCCTGGATTCACCCCTCCACTTT
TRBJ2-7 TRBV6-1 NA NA CASSVSWQGYYEQYF TGTGCCAGCAGTGTTAGTTGGCAGGGGTATTACGAGCAGTACTTC
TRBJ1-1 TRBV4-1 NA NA CASSQERRAGTEAFF TGCGCCAGCAGCCAAGAAAGGCGGGCTGGGACTGAAGCTTTCTTT
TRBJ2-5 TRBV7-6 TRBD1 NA CASSLAHPGQTKETQYF TGTGCCAGCAGCTTAGCCCATCCGGGACAGACAAAAGAGACCCAGTACTTC
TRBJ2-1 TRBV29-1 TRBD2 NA CSVEDWLAGGPFYNEQFF TGCAGCGTTGAAGATTGGCTAGCGGGGGGGCCTTTCTACAATGAGCAGTTCTTC
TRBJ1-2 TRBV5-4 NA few CASSLPASHGYTF TGTGCCAGCAGCTTACCCGCTAGCCATGGCTACACCTTC
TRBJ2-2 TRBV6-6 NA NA CASSSSTGTGELFF TGTGCCAGCAGTTCCTCAACGGGCACCGGGGAGCTGTTTTTT
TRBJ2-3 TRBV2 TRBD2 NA CASRGEGPPDTQYF TGTGCCAGCAGGGGGGAGGGGCCGCCAGATACGCAGTATTTT
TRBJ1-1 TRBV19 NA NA CASSSRLTLNTEAFF TGTGCCAGTAGTTCCCGACTGACCTTGAACACTGAAGCTTTCTTT
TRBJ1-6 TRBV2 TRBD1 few CASSADRANSPLHF TGTGCCAGCAGTGCCGACAGGGCTAATTCACCCCTCCACTTT
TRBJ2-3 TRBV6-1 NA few CASSENLGDTDTQYF TGTGCCAGCAGTGAAAACCTCGGGGACACAGATACGCAGTATTTT
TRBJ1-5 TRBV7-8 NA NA CASSLGRVAGPQHF TGTGCCAGCAGCTTGGGGAGGGTGGCGGGGCCCCAGCATTTT
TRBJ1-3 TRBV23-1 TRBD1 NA CASSEGGDREAGNTIYF TGCGCCAGCTCCGAGGGGGGTGACAGGGAGGCTGGAAACACCATATATTTT
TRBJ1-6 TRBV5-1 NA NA CASSLGRGNSPLHF TGCGCCAGCAGCTTGGGACGGGGAAATTCACCCCTCCACTTT
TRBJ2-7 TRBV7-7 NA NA CAPRGEVDQRGVGFSYEQYF TGTGCTCCTCGTGGGGAGGTTGATCAGAGGGGAGTGGGGTTTTCCTACGAGCAGTACTTC
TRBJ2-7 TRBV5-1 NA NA CASSLSFLSGKEF TGCGCCAGCAGCTTGAGTTTTTTGTCAGGAAAGGAATTC
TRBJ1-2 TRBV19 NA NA CASSPTGVSMGYGYTF TGTGCCAGTAGTCCGACTGGCGTATCTATGGGCTATGGCTACACCTTC
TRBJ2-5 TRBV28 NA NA CASRIGQSLGETQYF TGTGCCAGCAGGATCGGACAGTCACTCGGGGAGACCCAGTACTTC
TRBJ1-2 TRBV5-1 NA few CASSLGTDYGYTF TGCGCCAGCAGCTTGGGGACTGACTATGGCTACACCTTC
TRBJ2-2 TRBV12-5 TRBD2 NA CASGRGGNTGELFF TGTGCTAGTGGTCGCGGGGGGAACACCGGGGAGCTGTTTTTT
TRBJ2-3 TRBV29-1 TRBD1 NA CSVEDRYRGTADTQYF TGCAGCGTTGAAGATCGGTACAGGGGTACAGCGGATACGCAGTATTTT
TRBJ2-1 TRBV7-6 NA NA CASSPQLAGSHYEQFF TGTGCCAGCAGCCCCCAATTGGCGGGATCTCACTATGAGCAGTTCTTC
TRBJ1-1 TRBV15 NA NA CATSRDRAAAEAFF TGTGCCACCAGCAGAGACAGGGCAGCCGCTGAAGCTTTCTTT
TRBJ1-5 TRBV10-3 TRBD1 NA CATKNPGQGSNQPQHF TGTGCCACAAAAAACCCGGGACAGGGTAGCAATCAGCCCCAGCATTTT
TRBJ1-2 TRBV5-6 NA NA CASSLAGRTDYGYTF TGTGCCAGCAGCTTGGCGGGCAGGACAGACTATGGCTACACCTTC
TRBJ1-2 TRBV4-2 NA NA CASSQDLGGLNYGYTF TGTGCCAGCAGCCAAGATCTCGGGGGACTTAACTATGGCTACACCTTC
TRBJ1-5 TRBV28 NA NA CASTRTDYSNQPQHF TGTGCCAGCACTCGGACAGATTATAGCAATCAGCCCCAGCATTTT
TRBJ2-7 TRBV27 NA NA CASSYRERYEQYF TGTGCCAGCAGTTACCGGGAGAGGTACGAGCAGTACTTC
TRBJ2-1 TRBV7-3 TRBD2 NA CASSLAGTSNQGEQFF TGTGCCAGCAGCTTAGCGGGGACTAGTAATCAGGGTGAGCAGTTCTTC
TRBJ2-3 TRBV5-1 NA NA CASSVGSSRTDTQYF TGCGCCAGCAGTGTAGGGAGTTCCCGCACAGATACGCAGTATTTT
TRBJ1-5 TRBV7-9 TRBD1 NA CASSPQTGGDQPQHF TGTGCCAGCAGCCCTCAGACAGGGGGCGATCAGCCCCAGCATTTT
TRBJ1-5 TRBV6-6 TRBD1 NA CASSIGQGGHQPQHF TGTGCCAGCAGTATCGGACAGGGGGGCCATCAGCCCCAGCATTTT
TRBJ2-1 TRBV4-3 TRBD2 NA CASSPPGLACGHEQFF TGCGCCAGCAGCCCACCGGGACTAGCGTGCGGGCATGAGCAGTTCTTC
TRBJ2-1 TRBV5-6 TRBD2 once CASSSIGLAGYNEQFF TGTGCCAGCAGCAGCATAGGACTAGCGGGGTACAATGAGCAGTTCTTC
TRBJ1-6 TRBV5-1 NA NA CASSLRGSYNSPLHF TGCGCCAGCAGCTTGCGGGGATCCTATAATTCACCCCTCCACTTT
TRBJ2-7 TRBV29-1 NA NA CSAEPGNSVEQYF TGCAGCGCCGAACCGGGGAATTCGGTCGAGCAGTACTTC
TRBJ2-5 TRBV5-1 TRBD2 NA CASSVLLAGEVETQYF TGCGCCAGCAGCGTCCTACTAGCGGGAGAGGTAGAGACCCAGTACTTC
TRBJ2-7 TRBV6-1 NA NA CASSEDNTLPYEQYF TGTGCCAGCAGTGAGGACAACACCCTCCCCTACGAGCAGTACTTC
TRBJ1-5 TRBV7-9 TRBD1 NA CASSRQGSGNQPQHF TGTGCCAGCAGCCGACAGGGTTCGGGCAATCAGCCCCAGCATTTT
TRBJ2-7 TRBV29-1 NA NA CSVEVYKNYEQYF TGCAGCGTTGAAGTTTACAAGAACTACGAGCAGTACTTC
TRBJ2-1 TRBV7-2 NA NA CASSFRLARNEQFF TGTGCCAGCAGCTTCCGGCTAGCGAGGAATGAGCAGTTCTTC
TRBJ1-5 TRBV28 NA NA CASDGGGWGNQPQHF TGTGCCAGCGACGGGGGGGGCTGGGGCAATCAGCCCCAGCATTTT
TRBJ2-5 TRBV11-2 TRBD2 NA CASSWIGGGAGETQYF TGTGCCAGCAGCTGGATTGGCGGGGGGGCCGGAGAGACCCAGTACTTC
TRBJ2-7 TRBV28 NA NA CASRTDIFPHEQYF TGTGCCAGCAGAACTGACATCTTTCCCCACGAGCAGTACTTC
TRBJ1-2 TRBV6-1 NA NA CASSEDVRTGSNYGYTF TGTGCCAGCAGTGAAGATGTCCGTACAGGGTCTAACTATGGCTACACCTTC
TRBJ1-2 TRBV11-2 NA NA CASSYRVGYTF TGTGCCAGCAGCTACAGGGTTGGCTACACCTTC
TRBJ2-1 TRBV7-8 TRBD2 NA CASSLVIGLAEYNEQFF TGTGCCAGCAGCTTAGTGATCGGACTAGCGGAGTACAATGAGCAGTTCTTC
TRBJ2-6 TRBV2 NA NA CASGRSGGSGANVLTF TGTGCCAGCGGACGGTCCGGGGGCTCTGGGGCCAACGTCCTGACTTTC
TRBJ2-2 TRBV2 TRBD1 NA CASFTGANTGELFF TGTGCCAGCTTTACAGGGGCCAACACCGGGGAGCTGTTTTTT
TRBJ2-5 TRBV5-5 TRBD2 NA CASSLTGLEETQYF TGTGCCAGCAGCTTAACGGGACTAGAAGAGACCCAGTACTTC
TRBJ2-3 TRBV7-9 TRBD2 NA CATRAGGSLTDTQYF TGTGCCACTAGGGCGGGCGGGAGTCTTACAGATACGCAGTATTTT
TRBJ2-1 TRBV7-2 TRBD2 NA CASSLPWTSGPAYNEQFF TGTGCCAGCAGCTTACCCTGGACTAGCGGTCCGGCGTACAATGAGCAGTTCTTC
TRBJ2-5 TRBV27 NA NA CASAFRDYQGETQYF TGTGCCAGCGCCTTCAGGGATTACCAAGGGGAGACCCAGTACTTC
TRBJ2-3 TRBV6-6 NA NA CASSSVGGGTDTQYF TGTGCCAGCAGTTCGGTGGGAGGAGGCACAGATACGCAGTATTTT
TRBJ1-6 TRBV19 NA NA CASMGGYNSPLHF TGTGCCAGTATGGGGGGGTATAATTCACCCCTCCACTTT
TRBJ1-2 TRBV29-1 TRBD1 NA CSVWRGPNYGYTF TGCAGCGTTTGGAGGGGGCCCAACTATGGCTACACCTTC
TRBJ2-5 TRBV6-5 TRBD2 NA CASSYGFPGGETQYF TGTGCCAGCAGTTACGGATTCCCGGGGGGGGAGACCCAGTACTTC